This passage covers 20 T cell receptor beta chains from one sample sequenced in a study of cytomegalovirus exposure and HLA in healthy donors. Some clones are missing from TCRdb's copy, which holds only in-frame ones; the method was immunoSEQ multiplex PCR. This repertoire shows 240,000 or so clones, 75% to 90% found once; its top ten account for roughly 1.2%. The sequencing input was PBMCs. Source of these receptors: a woman in her 30s in good health and CMV-seropositive.

The CDR3 protein is CSVEDITGSEQYF. Written as DNA, the CDR3 is TGCAGCGTTGAAGATATAACAGGGAGCGAGCAGTACTTC. The V call is TRBV29-1, the J call TRBJ2-7; perhaps TRBD1 as D (6 bases). CDR1 SQVTM and CDR2 ANQGSEA come from the germline V gene. The CDR3 has 13 residues. Deletions cut 0 bases from V and 6 bases from J, with 12 bases between.

The V call is TRBV5-1, the J call TRBJ2-1; 11 bases are a match to TRBD1. Germline V gene data show CDR1 as SGHRS and CDR2 as YFSETQ. The CDR3 has 17 amino acids. Germline trimming cut 4 bases from V and 0 bases from J; bases unmatched to any gene: 6. The CDR3 sequence: CASSKGTGGFSYNEQFF. The DNA of the CDR3 is TGCGCCAGCAGCAAGGGGACAGGGGGTTTCTCCTACAATGAGCAGTTCTTC.

This rearrangement joins TRBV14 to TRBJ2-7; maybe TRBD2 (6 bases). This CDR3 has 16 residues. V lost 1 base and J lost 0, with 13 bases in between. The germline CDR1 and CDR2 sequences are SGHDN and FVKESK. The CDR3 DNA follows: TGTGCCAGCAGCCAAGTAGGCGGGATGAACTCCTACGAGCAGTACTTC. Residues: CASSQVGGMNSYEQYF.

V and J are TRBV15 and TRBJ2-3; TRBD2 aligns across 7 bases. The CDR3 spans 16 residues. Looked up from germline, CDR1 is LNHNV and CDR2 is YYDKDF (reference sequence). With 5 bases clipped from V and 3 bases from J, the junction kept 11 bases outside the gene matches. CDR3 region: CATSGGEWLATDTQYF. As DNA, the CDR3 is TGTGCCACCAGCGGGGGGGAGTGGCTAGCAACAGATACGCAGTATTTT.

The chain has TRBV15 and TRBJ1-4; 7 positions match TRBD1. Germline V gene data show CDR1 as LNHNV and CDR2 as YYDKDF (reference sequence). The ends lost 6 bases at V and 7 bases at J; junction bases unmatched: 11. CDR3 length equals 15 residues. CDR3 amino acids: CATRPAGGRTEKLFF. The CDR3 DNA reads TGTGCCACCAGACCTGCAGGGGGGCGTACTGAAAAACTGTTTTTT.

The CDR3 DNA reads as TGTGCCAGCAGTGTGACAGTGAACACTGAAGCTTTCTTT. Protein product: CASSVTVNTEAFF. The chain has TRBV2 and TRBJ1-1; D might be TRBD1 (5 bases). This CDR3 region has 13 residues. Trimming cost V 4 bases and J 0 bases, with 6 bases left between them. Germline V lookup: CDR1 SNHLY, CDR2 FYNNEI.

This clone was found a few times. V gene TRBV10-3 combines with J gene TRBJ1-1; 10 bases fit TRBD1. The V gene end was trimmed by 7 bases and the J gene end by 0 bases; junction bases not matched to a gene: 2. The CDR3 has 14 residues. CDR1 ENHRY and CDR2 SYGVKD come from the germline V gene. Here the CDR3 DNA reads TGTGCCATCAAGGGACAGGGGATGAACACTGAAGCTTTCTTT. Amino acid sequence: CAIKGQGMNTEAFF.

This chain joins TRBV23-1 and TRBJ2-7; TRBD2 matches at 9 bases. TRBV23-1 is sorted into the ORF group, with uncertain function. Losses at the gene ends were 3 bases for V and 6 bases for J; bases not matched to a gene: 12. This CDR3 is built from 16 residues. The CDR3 region has the DNA TGCGCCAGCAGTCACGACGGACTAGCGACCTTTTTCGAGCAGTACTTC. Translation: CASSHDGLATFFEQYF.

The chain is built from TRBV5-1 and TRBJ2-1, with D tentatively TRBD1 (5 bases). V was cut by 2 bases and J by 0 bases, with 12 bases left in between. The germline V gene encodes CDR1 SGHRS and CDR2 YFSETQ. This CDR3 region has 16 residues. For the CDR3, the DNA is TGCGCCAGCAGCTTCCTAGGGGTAAGCTCCTACAATGAGCAGTTCTTC. This sequence encodes CASSFLGVSSYNEQFF.

This chain uses TRBV6-1 with TRBJ2-2; 8 positions agree with TRBD2. With V trimmed by 2 bases and J by 6 bases, 8 bases remained unmatched. This CDR3 spans 16 amino acids. The germline V gene has CDR1 MNHNS and CDR2 SASEGT. DNA for the CDR3: TGTGCCAGCAGTGAATGGGAGCGGGAGTGGCCCGGGGAGCTGTTTTTT. It translates to CASSEWEREWPGELFF.

This rearrangement joins TRBV27 to TRBJ2-1, with D perhaps matching TRBD2 (6 bases). Germline-derived CDR1 and CDR2 are MNHEY and SMNVEV (reference sequence). V was trimmed by 0 bases and J by 2 bases, leaving 14 bases between them. The CDR3 extends over 17 amino acids. The chain's CDR3 is CASSLSNAGWTYNEQFF. In DNA, the CDR3 is TGTGCCAGCAGTTTATCGAACGCGGGATGGACCTACAATGAGCAGTTCTTC.

The chain employs TRBV28 and TRBJ2-7, with D hard to call. The V end was cut by 5 bases, the J end by 3 bases, with 14 bases between. CDR1 MDHEN and CDR2 SYDVKM come from the germline V gene. The CDR3 is 14 amino acids. The CDR3 reads CASSLPDTYYEQYF. In DNA form, the CDR3 reads TGTGCCAGCAGTCTACCCGACACTTACTACGAGCAGTACTTC.

Only one count was recorded for this clone. The junction differs from germline at one of its ends, possibly a read error. CDR3 in DNA: TGTGCCAGCAGTCTATCAATCCGACAGGGGGCATCCAGCACAGATACGCAGTATTTT. Translation gives CASSLSIRQGASSTDTQYF. The genes are TRBV27 and TRBJ2-3, with 10 bases that match TRBD1. CDR3 length: 19 residues. The germline V gene encodes CDR1 MNHEY and CDR2 SMNVEV (reference sequence).

This clone was counted once. The V call is TRBV6-5, the J call TRBJ1-2, with TRBD1 matching 9 bases. The J segment lost 0 bases and the V segment lost 3 bases, leaving 5 bases of the junction unmatched. Germline V gives CDR1 MNHEY, CDR2 SVGAGI. This CDR3 has 16 amino acids. The CDR3 region has the DNA TGTGCCAGCAGTTATCAGACAGGGGGTACTAACTATGGCTACACCTTC. Encoded protein: CASSYQTGGTNYGYTF.

The chain employs TRBV2 and TRBJ2-7; 7 nucleotides match TRBD1. CDR3 length: 16 residues. CDR1 is SNHLY and CDR2 is FYNNEI in the germline V gene. Trimming removed 5 bases from V and 0 bases from J; junction bases left unmatched: 10. The CDR3 loop reads CASSRDLGQTSYEQYF. CDR3 bases: TGTGCCAGCAGTAGGGATCTGGGACAGACCTCCTACGAGCAGTACTTC.

There are a few counts of this clone. The chain employs TRBV2 and TRBJ2-7; 8 bases are shared with TRBD2. This CDR3 has 13 amino acids. J gave up 0 bases and V 7 bases, and 2 bases lay outside the gene matches. Germline CDR1 and CDR2: SNHLY and FYNNEI. The CDR3, as DNA: TGTGCCAGCATGCGGGAGGACTCCTACGAGCAGTACTTC. As protein: CASMREDSYEQYF.

This clone was seen a single time. The chain carries TRBV5-1 and TRBJ2-5, with D perhaps matching TRBD1 (5 bases). This CDR3 region has 15 residues. Trimming pared 4 bases from V and 4 bases from J, leaving 17 bases between. Germline V lookup: CDR1 SGHRS, CDR2 YFSETQ. In nucleotides, the CDR3 is TGCGCCAGCAGCCTCCCCCAAGGGGCCGCAGAGACCCAGTACTTC. This gives the protein CASSLPQGAAETQYF.

Only one count was recorded for this clone. The chain couples TRBV6-1 to TRBJ1-1; 7 bases line up with TRBD1. The length of the CDR3 is 15 residues. CDR1 is MNHNS, CDR2 SASEGT, per germline. Trimming cost V 6 bases and J 1 base; bases outside gene matches: 8. As DNA, the CDR3 is TGTGCCAGCAGGGAACAGGGGTCCCCGAACACTGAAGCTTTCTTT. It yields the protein CASREQGSPNTEAFF.

The genes are TRBV19 and TRBJ2-2, with a weak D call TRBD2 (6 bases). This CDR3 contains 15 residues. V was shortened by 7 bases and J by 5 bases, with 17 bases between the two germline ends. Germline CDR1 and CDR2: LNHDA and SQIVND (reference sequence). The CDR3 sequence: CASTSSDRETGELFF. The CDR3 DNA follows: TGTGCCAGTACCTCTAGCGATAGGGAAACCGGGGAGCTGTTTTTT.

The rearrangement joins TRBV2 to TRBJ1-2; unclear D gene. The CDR3 is 15 residues long. In germline, CDR1 is SNHLY, CDR2 FYNNEI. Between the trimmed V and J ends, which lost 4 bases and 1 base, there was a span of 13 bases. In nucleotides, the CDR3 is TGTGCCAGCAGTGTGGGCCAGACGAATAACTATGGCTACACCTTC. Translation: CASSVGQTNNYGYTF.